Presented here are 29 T cell receptor beta chains from one specimen sequenced in a study of blood T cells in healthy people across ages. With a J-beta primer mix and a sample-barcoded 5' primer, a second PCR ran roughly 7 to 11 cycles. One entry per CDR3 protein results from TCRdb running MiXCR on the 5' RACE reads. The table records about 930,000 distinct CDR3 sequences, almost 30% of them present only once. The sample was also reused in another study, on T cells of mothers and their children.

The sequenced material came from blood. Receptor source: a woman aged 40 to 55 in good health.

The sample holds a few counts of this clonotype. The gene calls are TRBV5-5 and TRBJ2-5; D is perhaps TRBD1 (6 bases). CDR1 and CDR2 (germline): SGHKS, YYEKEE (reference sequence). With 2 bases removed from V and 3 bases from J, the gap between germline ends came to 8 bases. The CDR3 contains 13 residues. The CDR3 coding sequence is TGTGCCAGCAGCTTTAACAGGGAAGAGACCCAGTACTTC. It is translated as CASSFNREETQYF.

The sample holds many counts of this clonotype. This chain uses TRBV7-2 with TRBJ2-7; 7 bases map to TRBD1. V was clipped by 5 bases and J by 0 bases; unmatched bases: 7. The length of the CDR3 is 15 residues. In germline, CDR1 is SGHTA, CDR2 FQGNSA. The CDR3 here is CASSPYRGISYEQYF. In DNA, the CDR3 is TGTGCCAGCAGCCCTTACAGGGGTATCTCCTACGAGCAGTACTTC.

The CDR3 nucleotides are TGTGCCAGCAGGGTGCAAACAGGGTACGAGCAGTACTTC. This sequence encodes CASRVQTGYEQYF. The rearrangement uses TRBV27 and TRBJ2-4; D perhaps matches TRBD1 (6 bases). The DNA end favors TRBJ2-7, so the J call may be wrong. This CDR3 spans 13 amino acids. Germline-derived CDR1 and CDR2 are MNHEY and SMNVEV (reference sequence).

This clonotype turned up a few times. This chain uses TRBV12-3 or TRBV12-4 with TRBJ1-5; D might be TRBD1 (5 bases). The CDR3 is made up of 16 amino acids. V gave up 6 bases and J gave up 6 bases, with 21 bases separating them. DNA of the CDR3: TGTGCCAGCAGCCAGGGAGGAGATGTTGCCGGTCAGCCCCAGCATTTT. Residues: CASSQGGDVAGQPQHF.

This clonotype was found many times. V and J are TRBV5-1 and TRBJ2-5, with TRBD1 matching over 8 bases. The CDR3 contains 15 residues. Trimming at V came to 0 bases and at J to 5 bases, leaving 6 bases not matched to a gene. Germline V gene lookup returns CDR1 SGHRS and CDR2 YFSETQ. Here the CDR3 DNA reads TGCGCCAGCAGCTTGGAATCGACAGGGGTGGAGACCCAGTACTTC. Its translation is CASSLESTGVETQYF.

This clonotype appeared many times. The chain couples TRBV6-1 to TRBJ1-2; D uncertain. Germline V gene data show CDR1 as MNHNS and CDR2 as SASEGT. This CDR3 spans 13 amino acids. With 6 bases removed from V and 4 bases from J, the gap between germline ends came to 12 bases. CDR3 protein: CASRVSTAYGYTF. CDR3 in DNA: TGTGCCAGCAGGGTCTCTACAGCCTATGGCTACACCTTC.

The chain has TRBV4-1 and TRBJ2-5; TRBD2 matches 8 bases. Germline lookup yields CDR1 MGHRA and CDR2 YSYEKL. The CDR3 is made up of 15 amino acids. V gave up 2 bases and J gave up 4 bases; unmatched junction bases: 6. Here the CDR3 reads CASSQPGGAGETQYF. The CDR3 coding sequence is TGCGCCAGCAGCCAACCCGGGGGGGCGGGAGAGACCCAGTACTTC.

V is TRBV20-1 and J is TRBJ1-4; 8 bases line up with TRBD1. With 3 bases clipped from V and 2 bases from J, the junction kept 8 bases outside the gene matches. This CDR3 has 16 amino acids. Germline values: CDR1 DFQATT, CDR2 SNEGSKA (reference sequence). CDR3 in amino acids: CSARLDREPTNEKLFF. The CDR3 DNA reads TGCAGTGCTAGGCTGGACAGGGAGCCGACTAATGAAAAACTGTTTTTT.

This clonotype was recorded many times. The genes are TRBV5-5 and TRBJ2-1; D may be TRBD2 (5 bases). The CDR3 sequence is 14 residues long. Germline assignment: CDR1 SGHKS and CDR2 YYEKEE (reference sequence). Between the trimmed V and J ends, which lost 7 bases and 9 bases, there was a span of 20 bases. CDR3 region: CASRRGGAAREQFF. As DNA, the CDR3 is TGTGCCAGCCGTCGCGGAGGCGCAGCCCGTGAGCAGTTCTTC.

Ten or more counts support this clonotype. This chain joins TRBV29-1 and TRBJ2-5, with 12 bases lining up with TRBD1. CDR3 length equals 14 residues. The V segment lost 7 bases and the J segment 5 bases; nucleotides outside the gene matches: 8. CDR1 and CDR2 (germline): SQVTM, ANQGSEA. The CDR3 region is CSAKGTGGWETQYF. CDR3 coding DNA: TGCAGCGCAAAAGGGACAGGGGGCTGGGAGACCCAGTACTTC.

This clonotype came up once. J is TRBJ2-3 and V is TRBV18, with 10 bases that match TRBD2. The trim removed 0 bases at V and 4 bases at J, leaving 4 bases unmatched. This CDR3 has 16 amino acids. CDR1 is KGHSH, CDR2 LQKENI, per germline. The CDR3 coding sequence is TGTGCCAGCTCACCACCCCGCCTAGCGGGGGCAGATACGCAGTATTTT. Its protein product is CASSPPRLAGADTQYF.

The gene calls are TRBV12-3 or TRBV12-4 and TRBJ2-7, with 8 bases lining up with TRBD2. The ends lost 5 bases at V and 3 bases at J; junction bases unmatched: 15. The CDR3 is 17 residues long. The CDR3 DNA reads TGTGCCAGCAGTCCCCCCCCAGGGCGGGGGGTTCTCTACGAGCAGTACTTC. It encodes CASSPPPGRGVLYEQYF.

The V and J genes are TRBV12-3 or TRBV12-4 and TRBJ2-7; 9 nucleotides match TRBD1. The trim removed 11 bases at V and 1 base at J, leaving 15 bases unmatched. The CDR3 is 16 amino acids. The CDR3 sequence: CAGIPGRTGVSYEQYF. The CDR3 DNA sequence: TGTGCCGGCATCCCAGGACGGACAGGGGTTTCCTACGAGCAGTACTTC.

This clonotype was recorded many times. The chain employs TRBV5-1 and TRBJ2-3; 7 bases map to TRBD2. This CDR3 is 15 amino acids long. From germline, CDR1 is SGHRS and CDR2 YFSETQ. Germline trimming cut 3 bases from V and 1 base from J; bases unmatched to any gene: 5. The CDR3 DNA reads as TGCGCCAGCAGCTCAAGCGGGGACGGCACAGATACGCAGTATTTT. Translating it yields CASSSSGDGTDTQYF.

The chain employs TRBV7-8 and TRBJ2-1, with TRBD1 identical over 7 bases. This CDR3 contains 16 residues. Germline CDR1 SGHVS, CDR2 FQNEAQ. Trimming took 3 bases from V and 10 from J; bases not matched to a gene: 15. The CDR3: CASSFPQGQPREEQFF. CDR3 sequence (DNA): TGTGCCAGCAGCTTCCCCCAGGGACAGCCTAGGGAGGAGCAGTTCTTC.

The chain recombines TRBV7-8 with TRBJ1-5; D ambiguous. Germline V gives CDR1 SGHVS, CDR2 FQNEAQ. V gave up 4 bases and J gave up 5 bases, with 12 bases separating them. CDR3 length equals 14 residues. In nucleotides, the CDR3 is TGTGCCAGCAGCTACGAGGGTAGGCATCAGCCCCAGCATTTT. It specifies CASSYEGRHQPQHF. Full variable domain (outside the CDR3, taken from reference TRBV7-8 and TRBJ1-5): GAGVSQSPRYKVAKRGQDVALRCDPISGHVSLFWYQQALGQGPEFLTYFQNEAQLDKSGLPSDRFFAERPEGSVSTLKIQRTQQEDSAVYLCASSYEGRHQPQHFGDGTRLSIL.

This chain uses TRBV2 with TRBJ1-1; TRBD1 is a possible D gene (6 bases). Germline assignment: CDR1 SNHLY and CDR2 FYNNEI. There are 15 residues in the CDR3. Between the trimmed V and J ends, which lost 4 bases and 5 bases, there was a span of 17 bases. CDR3: CASSGPSGVGTEAFF. CDR3 coding DNA: TGTGCCAGCAGTGGCCCATCAGGGGTTGGGACTGAAGCTTTCTTT. Together with reference TRBV2 and TRBJ1-1, the CDR3 gives the full variable domain: EPEVTQTPSHQVTQMGQEVILRCVPISNHLYFYWYRQILGQKVEFLVSFYNNEISEKSEIFDDQFSVERPDGSNFTLKIRSTKLEDSAMYFCASSGPSGVGTEAFFGQGTRLTVV.

As regards this clonotype: One end of the junction varies from germline; a read error may be responsible. CDR3 DNA sequence: TGTGCCAGCAGCAGGACAGGGCAAGAGACCCGGTACTTC. It encodes CASSRTGQETRYF. The chain uses TRBV12-3 or TRBV12-4 and TRBJ2-5; 8 bases match TRBD1. The length of the CDR3 is 13 residues.

The rearrangement joins TRBV2 to TRBJ2-1, with TRBD1 matching over 8 bases. Trimming cost V 7 bases and J 5 bases; bases outside gene matches: 13. The CDR3 is 16 residues long. Germline V lookup: CDR1 SNHLY, CDR2 FYNNEI. This CDR3 reads CASIALRQGLNNEQFF. The CDR3 DNA follows: TGTGCCAGCATCGCCCTGAGACAGGGGCTTAACAATGAGCAGTTCTTC.

This clonotype has more than one count but fewer than ten. This may come from a read error, since a much larger clone is one base off. The chain combines TRBV6-2 or TRBV6-3 with TRBJ2-7; D call uncertain. Germline V gene sequence: CDR1 MNHEY, CDR2 SVGEGT. The CDR3 consists of 16 residues. The V and J ends lost 4 bases and 2 bases respectively, with 18 bases between them. CDR3 bases: TGTGCCAGCAGTTGCCGTGGGGTACTCCATACCTACGAGCAGTACTTC. It yields the protein CASSCRGVLHTYEQYF.

This clonotype has ten or more counts. The rearrangement links TRBV15 to TRBJ1-2; the D is unclear. Per germline, CDR1 LNHNV and CDR2 YYDKDF (reference sequence). The CDR3 runs 17 residues. Trimming removed 0 bases from V and 4 bases from J, with 18 bases in between. The CDR3 sequence: CATSREDMSGLLYGYTF. The CDR3 region has the DNA TGTGCCACCAGCAGAGAGGATATGTCAGGCTTACTCTATGGCTACACCTTC.

V is TRBV9 and J is TRBJ2-1; 11 positions match TRBD2. This CDR3 comprises 17 residues. Germline trimming cut 4 bases from V and 4 bases from J; bases unmatched to any gene: 10. Germline V gene data show CDR1 as SGDLS and CDR2 as YYNGEE. CDR3 coding DNA: TGTGCCAGCAGCATCGTACCTAGCGGGGGGTTATACAATGAGCAGTTCTTC. Translated: CASSIVPSGGLYNEQFF.

This clonotype showed up just a few times. This rearrangement joins TRBV28 to TRBJ2-7, with TRBD1 matching over 7 bases. V shed 6 bases and J 2 bases; nucleotides not matched to a gene: 7. Per the germline V gene, CDR1 is MDHEN and CDR2 is SYDVKM. The CDR3 has 14 amino acids. Written as DNA, the CDR3 is TGTGCCAGCAGGCAGACAGGGTCCCCCTACGAGCAGTACTTC. This translates into CASRQTGSPYEQYF.

Notes on this clonotype: This clone may be a read error of a much larger clone one base away. V is TRBV12-3 or TRBV12-4 and J is TRBJ2-1; no clear D gene. The CDR3 runs 14 residues. V lost 4 bases and J 8 bases, leaving 15 bases between the germline ends. The CDR3, as DNA: TGTGCCAGCAGTTGTCTCCTGGGAATCGATGAGCAGTTCTTC. It encodes CASSCLLGIDEQFF.

The chain employs TRBV7-3 and TRBJ2-1; tentative D call: TRBD2 (5 bases). The CDR3 sequence is 14 residues long. Trimming removed 2 bases from V and 10 bases from J, with 15 bases in between. Germline V lookup: CDR1 SGHTA, CDR2 FQGTGA. In DNA, the CDR3 is TGTGCCAGCAGCTTAGGACTCGACACGCAGGAGCAGTTCTTC. Translated: CASSLGLDTQEQFF.

CDR3 loop: CASSPKQGAAEAFF. The CDR3 DNA follows: TGCGCCAGCAGCCCGAAACAGGGGGCCGCTGAAGCTTTCTTT. This sequence joins TRBV5-1 and TRBJ1-1; TRBD1 matches 9 bases. The CDR3 has 14 residues. CDR1 and CDR2 (germline): SGHRS, YFSETQ. J was trimmed by 6 bases and V by 4 bases; bases with no gene match: 7.

The chain combines TRBV9 with TRBJ1-3; D not resolved. Trimming shortened V by 3 bases and J by 2 bases, and 6 bases separated the two germline ends. This CDR3 has 13 amino acids. CDR1 is SGDLS, CDR2 YYNGEE, per germline. The CDR3 here is CASSDPPGNTIYF. The CDR3 nucleotides are TGTGCCAGCAGCGACCCACCTGGAAACACCATATATTTT.

This clonotype showed up just a few times. This chain joins TRBV24-1 and TRBJ2-6; 9 bases map to TRBD1. Germline CDR1 and CDR2: KGHDR and SFDVKD. There are 17 residues in the CDR3. J lost 2 bases, V lost 4 bases, and 5 bases had no gene match. The chain's CDR3 is CATSDRTGDAGANVLTF. The CDR3 DNA reads as TGTGCCACCAGTGACCGGACAGGGGATGCTGGGGCCAACGTCCTGACTTTC.

The sample holds a few counts of this clonotype. This CDR3 reads CASSTFLVGQETQYF. CDR3 in DNA: TGTGCCAGCAGCACCTTTCTAGTGGGCCAAGAGACCCAGTACTTC. This chain joins TRBV11-2 and TRBJ2-5; D is unresolved. Germline CDR1 and CDR2: SGHAT and FQNNGV. Trimming stripped 5 bases from V and 1 base from J, with 14 bases between. The CDR3 is made up of 15 amino acids.